This TCR beta chain was observed in a study of OX40 agonist ivuxolimab in advanced cancers. Germline V gene sequence: CDR1 KGHSH, CDR2 LQKENI. With 3 bases removed from V and 0 bases from J, the gap between germline ends came to 6 bases. The CDR3 sequence is 15 residues long. Study-wide results and limits: Relative to CD4+, CD8+ T cells held more expanded clones on average.

Clones were sequenced by immunoSEQ multiplex PCR, and TCRdb holds only the in-frame ones, with some missing. The sample records 75,000 to 90,000 clones, roughly nine tenths being singletons. Concerning this clone itself: As yet, its antigen is unknown.

The V gene is TRBV18, the J gene TRBJ2-6; D ambiguous. The sequencing here drew on CD4+ or CD8+ T cells sorted from blood, taken in a trial of the OX40 agonist ivuxolimab. This receptor was obtained from an adult with an advanced solid tumor such as melanoma, head and neck, liver or kidney cancer. CDR3 amino acids: CASSPKLSGANVLTF. The CDR3 nucleotides read TGTGCCAGCTCACCCAAACTCTCTGGGGCCAACGTCCTGACTTTC.